One sample yielded the 5 T cell receptor beta chains listed below, sequenced in a study of blood T cell repertoires in COVID-19. Sequencing was performed with immunoSEQ multiplex PCR; in TCRdb, only in-frame clones are kept and a portion is missing. There are some 250,000 clones in the sample; approximately 90% occur only once, and more than 1% lies in the top ten. The sequenced sample consisted of PBMCs or T cells enriched from blood (not recorded which). These receptors originate from a human donor in a cohort exposed to, infected with or recovered from COVID-19 (not recorded which). The donor label of this sample is uncertain.

V and J are TRBV10-3 and TRBJ2-7, with TRBD1 identical over 8 bases. The V gene's germline CDR1 is ENHRY and CDR2 SYGVKD. After removal of 8 bases from V and 5 bases from J, the junction contained 5 bases not matched to a gene. This CDR3 contains 12 residues. The CDR3 reads CAIGQGANEQYF. For the CDR3, the DNA is TGTGCCATCGGACAGGGCGCCAACGAGCAGTACTTC.

V and J are TRBV27 and TRBJ1-5; D gene ambiguous. The CDR3 has 13 residues. Germline V gives CDR1 MNHEY, CDR2 SMNVEV (reference sequence). Deletions cut 8 bases from V and 5 bases from J, with 13 bases between. The CDR3 loop reads CASAPAGYQPQHF. The CDR3 DNA reads as TGTGCCAGCGCACCTGCGGGGTATCAGCCCCAGCATTTT.

This chain links TRBV10-3 with TRBJ1-5; D gene unclear. V lost 6 bases to trimming and J lost 4 bases, with 10 bases between them. The CDR3 consists of 13 residues. CDR1 and CDR2 (germline): ENHRY, SYGVKD. CDR3 DNA sequence: TGTGCCATCAGCGCCGAAGAGAATCAGCCCCAGCATTTT. The encoded protein is CAISAEENQPQHF.

This clone was detected only once. V gene TRBV2 combines with J gene TRBJ2-5; 8 bases match TRBD1. The CDR3 is 15 amino acids. The V gene end was trimmed by 4 bases and the J gene end by 7 bases; junction bases not matched to a gene: 11. Germline V gene data show CDR1 as SNHLY and CDR2 as FYNNEI. CDR3 sequence reads: CASSAMETGVGTQYF. CDR3 DNA: TGTGCCAGCAGTGCTATGGAGACAGGGGTCGGGACCCAGTACTTC.

Only a few counts were recorded for this clone. The chain joins TRBV6-2 or TRBV6-3 to TRBJ1-5; the D is unclear. This CDR3 spans 14 amino acids. V was clipped by 3 bases and J by 4 bases, with 10 bases between them. Germline lookup yields CDR1 MNHEY and CDR2 SVGEGT. Here the CDR3 DNA reads TGTGCCAGCAGTTATTGGGAGGGAAATCAGCCCCAGCATTTT. It codes for CASSYWEGNQPQHF.